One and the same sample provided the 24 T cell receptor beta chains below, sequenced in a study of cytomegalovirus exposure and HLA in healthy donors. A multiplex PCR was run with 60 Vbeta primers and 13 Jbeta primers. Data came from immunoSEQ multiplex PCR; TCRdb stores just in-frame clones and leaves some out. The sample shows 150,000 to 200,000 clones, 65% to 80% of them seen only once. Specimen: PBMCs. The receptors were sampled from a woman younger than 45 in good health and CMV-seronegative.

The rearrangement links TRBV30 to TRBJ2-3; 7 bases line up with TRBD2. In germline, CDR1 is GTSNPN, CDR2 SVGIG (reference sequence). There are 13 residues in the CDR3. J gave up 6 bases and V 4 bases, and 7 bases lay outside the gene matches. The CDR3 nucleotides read TGTGCCTGGACATCGGGGGGTGGGGATACGCAGTATTTT. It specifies CAWTSGGGDTQYF.

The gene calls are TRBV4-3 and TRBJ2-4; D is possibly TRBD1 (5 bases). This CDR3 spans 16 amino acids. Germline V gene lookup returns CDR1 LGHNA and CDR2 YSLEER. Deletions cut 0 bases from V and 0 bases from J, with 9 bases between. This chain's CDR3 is CASSQEDRLAKNIQYF. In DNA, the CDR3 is TGCGCCAGCAGCCAAGAAGACAGACTAGCCAAAAACATTCAGTACTTC.

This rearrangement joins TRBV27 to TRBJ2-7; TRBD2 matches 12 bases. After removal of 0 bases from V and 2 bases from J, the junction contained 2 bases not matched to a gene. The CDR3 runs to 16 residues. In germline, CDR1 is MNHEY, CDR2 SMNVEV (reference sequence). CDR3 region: CASSLSLAGGAYEQYF. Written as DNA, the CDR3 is TGTGCCAGCAGTTTATCACTAGCGGGGGGTGCCTACGAGCAGTACTTC.

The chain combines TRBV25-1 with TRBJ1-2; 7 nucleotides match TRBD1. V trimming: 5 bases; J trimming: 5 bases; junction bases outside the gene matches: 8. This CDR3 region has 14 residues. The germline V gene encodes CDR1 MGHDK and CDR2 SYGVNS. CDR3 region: CASSPRTGPYGYTF. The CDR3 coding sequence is TGTGCCAGCAGTCCAAGGACAGGACCATATGGCTACACCTTC.

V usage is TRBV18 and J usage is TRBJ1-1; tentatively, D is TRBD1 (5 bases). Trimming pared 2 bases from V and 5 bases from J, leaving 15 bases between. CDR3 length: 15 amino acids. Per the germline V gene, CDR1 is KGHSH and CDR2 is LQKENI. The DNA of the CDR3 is TGTGCCAGCTCACCAGGAATTCAGGGAACGACTGAAGCTTTCTTT. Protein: CASSPGIQGTTEAFF.

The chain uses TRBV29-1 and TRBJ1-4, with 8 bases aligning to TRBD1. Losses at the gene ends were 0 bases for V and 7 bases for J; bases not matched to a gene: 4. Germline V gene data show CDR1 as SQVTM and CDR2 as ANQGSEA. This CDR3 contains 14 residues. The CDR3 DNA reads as TGCAGCGTTGAAGACCTCGGACAGGGTGAAAAACTGTTTTTT. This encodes CSVEDLGQGEKLFF.

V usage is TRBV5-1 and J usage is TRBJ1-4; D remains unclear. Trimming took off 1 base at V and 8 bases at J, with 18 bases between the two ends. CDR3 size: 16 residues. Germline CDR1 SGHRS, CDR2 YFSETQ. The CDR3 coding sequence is TGCGCCAGCAGCTTGAAGATAGCGGTTGAGCCAGAAAAACTGTTTTTT. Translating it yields CASSLKIAVEPEKLFF.

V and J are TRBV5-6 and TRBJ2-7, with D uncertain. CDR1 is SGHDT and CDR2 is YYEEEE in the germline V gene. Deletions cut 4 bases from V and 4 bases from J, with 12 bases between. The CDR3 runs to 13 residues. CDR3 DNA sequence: TGTGCCAGCAGCACAGTTTCAGAGTACGAGCAGTACTTC. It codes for CASSTVSEYEQYF.

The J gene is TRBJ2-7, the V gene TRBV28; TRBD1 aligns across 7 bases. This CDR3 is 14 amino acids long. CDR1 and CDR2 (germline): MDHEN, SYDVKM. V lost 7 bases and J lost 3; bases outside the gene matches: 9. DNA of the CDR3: TGTGCCAGCACCCTGCCGGGACAGATCTACGAGCAGTACTTC. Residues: CASTLPGQIYEQYF.

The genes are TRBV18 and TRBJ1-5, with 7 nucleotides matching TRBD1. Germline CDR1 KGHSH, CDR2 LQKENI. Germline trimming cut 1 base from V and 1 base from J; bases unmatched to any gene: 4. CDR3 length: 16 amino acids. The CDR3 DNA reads TGTGCCAGCTCACCACAAGGGGGCGGCAGCAATCAGCCCCAGCATTTT. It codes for CASSPQGGGSNQPQHF.

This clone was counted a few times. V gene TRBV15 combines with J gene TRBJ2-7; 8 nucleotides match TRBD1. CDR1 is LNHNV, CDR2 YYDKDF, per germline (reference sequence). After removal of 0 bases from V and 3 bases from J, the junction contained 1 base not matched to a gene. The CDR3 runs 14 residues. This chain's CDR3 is CATSREGQGYEQYF. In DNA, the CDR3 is TGTGCCACCAGCAGAGAAGGACAGGGCTACGAGCAGTACTTC.

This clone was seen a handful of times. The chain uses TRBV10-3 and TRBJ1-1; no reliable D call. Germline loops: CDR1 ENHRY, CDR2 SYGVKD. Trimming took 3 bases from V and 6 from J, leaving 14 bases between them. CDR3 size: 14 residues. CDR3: CAISENPGRAEAFF. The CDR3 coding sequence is TGTGCCATCAGTGAAAATCCGGGAAGGGCTGAAGCTTTCTTT.

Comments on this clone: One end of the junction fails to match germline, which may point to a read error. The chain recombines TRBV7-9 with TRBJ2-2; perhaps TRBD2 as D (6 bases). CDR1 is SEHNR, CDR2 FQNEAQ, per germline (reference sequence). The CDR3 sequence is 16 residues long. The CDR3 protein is CSSSPFSPSGAGELFF. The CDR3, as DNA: TGTTCCAGCAGCCCCTTTAGTCCTTCGGGGGCCGGGGAGCTGTTTTTT.

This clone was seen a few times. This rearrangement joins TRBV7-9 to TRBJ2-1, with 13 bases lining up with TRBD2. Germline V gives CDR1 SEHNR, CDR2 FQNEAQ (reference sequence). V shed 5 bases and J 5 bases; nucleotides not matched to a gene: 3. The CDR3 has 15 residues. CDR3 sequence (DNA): TGTGCCAGCAGCCCAGGACTAGCGGGAGACAATGAGCAGTTCTTC. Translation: CASSPGLAGDNEQFF. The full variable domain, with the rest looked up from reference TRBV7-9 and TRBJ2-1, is DTGVSQNPRHKITKRGQNVTFRCDPISEHNRLYWYRQTLGQGPEFLTYFQNEAQLEKSRLLSDRFSAERPKGSFSTLEIQRTEQGDSAMYLCASSPGLAGDNEQFFGPGTRLTVL.

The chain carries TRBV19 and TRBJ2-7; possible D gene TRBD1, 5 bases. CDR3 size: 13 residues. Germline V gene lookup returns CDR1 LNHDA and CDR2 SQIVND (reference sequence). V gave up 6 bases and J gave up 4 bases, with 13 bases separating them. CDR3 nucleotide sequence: TGTGCCAGTAGACAGGCCCAGAGTTACGAGCAGTACTTC. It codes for CASRQAQSYEQYF.

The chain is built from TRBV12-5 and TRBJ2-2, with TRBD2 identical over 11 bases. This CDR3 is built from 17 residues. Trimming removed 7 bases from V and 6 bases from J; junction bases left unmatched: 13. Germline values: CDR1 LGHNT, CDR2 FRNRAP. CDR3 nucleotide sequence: TGTGCTAGTGCCGACTCAAAGACTAGCGGGATTCCCGGGGAGCTGTTTTTT. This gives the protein CASADSKTSGIPGELFF. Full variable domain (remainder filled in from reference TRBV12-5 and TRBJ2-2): DARVTQTPRHKVTEMGQEVTMRCQPILGHNTVFWYRQTMMQGLELLAYFRNRAPLDDSGMPKDRFSAEMPDATLATLKIQPSEPRDSAVYFCASADSKTSGIPGELFFGEGSRLTVL.

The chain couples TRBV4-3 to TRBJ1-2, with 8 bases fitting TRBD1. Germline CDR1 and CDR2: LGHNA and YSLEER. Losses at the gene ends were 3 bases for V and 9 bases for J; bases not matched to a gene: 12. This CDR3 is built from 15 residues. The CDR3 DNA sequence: TGCGCCAGCAGCCAGGCTCCTCGGACAGGGTCGAGCTACACCTTC. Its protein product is CASSQAPRTGSSYTF.

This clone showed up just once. CDR3 nucleotide sequence: TGTGCCAGCAGTTCCCGGGGAGGGTTCTCCTACGAGCAGTACTTC. This gives the protein CASSSRGGFSYEQYF. The chain joins TRBV28 to TRBJ2-7, with TRBD2 matching 7 bases. The V gene's germline CDR1 is MDHEN and CDR2 SYDVKM. V dropped 4 bases and J dropped 0; count of bases not matched to a gene: 6. The length of the CDR3 is 15 residues.

As DNA, the CDR3 is TGTGCCAGCAGTTCACCCCTGCGCGGGAGCCCCCAGTACTTC. It is translated as CASSSPLRGSPQYF. V usage is TRBV6-5 and J usage is TRBJ2-7; 7 nucleotides match TRBD2. CDR1 is MNHEY, CDR2 SVGAGI, per germline. CDR3 length equals 14 residues. V was pared by 4 bases and J by 10 bases, with 13 bases of the junction left unmatched.

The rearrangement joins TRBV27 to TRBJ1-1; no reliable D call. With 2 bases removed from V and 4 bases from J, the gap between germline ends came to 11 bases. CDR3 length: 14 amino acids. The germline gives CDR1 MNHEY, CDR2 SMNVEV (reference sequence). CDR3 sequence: CASSLSGSFTEAFF. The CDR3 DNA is TGTGCCAGCAGTTTAAGCGGCAGTTTCACTGAAGCTTTCTTT.

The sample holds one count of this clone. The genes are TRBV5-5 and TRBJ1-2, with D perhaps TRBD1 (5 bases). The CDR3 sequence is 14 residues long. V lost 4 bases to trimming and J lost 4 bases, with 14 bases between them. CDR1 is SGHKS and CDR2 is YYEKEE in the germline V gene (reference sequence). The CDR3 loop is CASSPPGRIYGYTF. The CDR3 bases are TGTGCCAGCAGCCCCCCAGGGCGGATCTATGGCTACACCTTC.

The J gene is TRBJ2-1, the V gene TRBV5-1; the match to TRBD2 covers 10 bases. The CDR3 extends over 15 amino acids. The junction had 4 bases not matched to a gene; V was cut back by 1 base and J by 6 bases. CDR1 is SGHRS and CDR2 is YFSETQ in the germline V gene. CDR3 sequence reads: CASSLRLAGVNEQFF. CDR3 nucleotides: TGCGCCAGCAGCTTGAGGCTAGCGGGAGTCAATGAGCAGTTCTTC.

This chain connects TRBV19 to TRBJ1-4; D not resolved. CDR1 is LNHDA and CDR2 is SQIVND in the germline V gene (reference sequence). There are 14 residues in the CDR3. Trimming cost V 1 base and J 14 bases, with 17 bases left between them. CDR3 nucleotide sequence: TGTGCCAGTAGTATAGGAACCCAAGGCGGGAAGCTGTTTTTT. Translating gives CASSIGTQGGKLFF. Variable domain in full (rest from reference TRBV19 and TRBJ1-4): DGGITQSPKYLFRKEGQNVTLSCEQNLNHDAMYWYRQDPGQGLRLIYYSQIVNDFQKGDIAEGYSVSREKKESFPLTVTSAQKNPTAFYLCASSIGTQGGKLFFGSGTQLSVL.

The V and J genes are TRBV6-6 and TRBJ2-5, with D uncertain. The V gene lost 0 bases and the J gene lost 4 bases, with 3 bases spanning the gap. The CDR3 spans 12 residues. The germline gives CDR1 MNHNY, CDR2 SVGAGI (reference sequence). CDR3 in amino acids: CASSYSAETQYF. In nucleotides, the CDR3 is TGTGCCAGCAGTTACTCAGCAGAGACCCAGTACTTC.